Listed below are T cell receptor beta chains from one sample, sequenced in a study of T cell responses to AZD1222 COVID-19 vaccine. The protocol was immunoSEQ multiplex PCR, while the TCRdb copy is restricted to in-frame clones and leaves out a portion. There are some 150,000 clones in the sample; approximately 89% occur only once, and roughly 1.7% lies in the top ten. The input for sequencing was peripheral blood, taken 28 days after the second AZD1222 dose. The receptors were sampled from an adult who received the AZD1222 COVID-19 vaccine. Both conserved end residues are part of each CDR3. The D gene is left open where the match is weak. Some rows have no size entry. The others give once, few or many, or a class for an expanded clone.

>TRBJ2-5|-|TRBV24-1|-
TGTGCCACCAGTGATGTGGGGAAAGAGACCCAGTACTTC
CATSDVGKETQYF
>TRBJ2-7|-|TRBV2|-
TGTGCCAGCAACACGGGAGCCTCCTACGAGCAGTACTTC
CASNTGASYEQYF
>TRBJ2-1|-|TRBV30|-
TGTGCCGGGGGACTCCTGAATGAGCAGTTCTTC
CAGGLLNEQFF
>TRBJ2-1|-|TRBV28|-
TGTGCCAGCAGTAAAGGGCACAATGAGCAGTTCTTC
CASSKGHNEQFF
>TRBJ2-1|TRBD2|TRBV29-1|-
TGCAGCGTTGAATACCGACTAGCGGGAGGCCCGGGATTCTTC
CSVEYRLAGGPGFF
>TRBJ1-2|TRBD1|TRBV12-3/TRBV12-4|-
TGTGCCAGCAGTTTCGCCAGGGGGCACGGCTACACCTTC
CASSFARGHGYTF
>TRBJ1-2|TRBD1|TRBV2|-
TGTGCCAGCAGGGGGGGACAGGGGAGTAGCGATGGCTATGGCTACACCTTC
CASRGGQGSSDGYGYTF
>TRBJ2-1|-|TRBV21-1|-
TGTGCCAGCAGCAAAACGGGCAGGGGGCTACTAGCGGAGAACAATGAGCAGTTCTTC
CASSKTGRGLLAENNEQFF
>TRBJ1-1|-|TRBV24-1|once
TGTGCCACCATGGATTCCGGACCGGACACTGAAGCTTTCTTT
CATMDSGPDTEAFF
>TRBJ2-1|-|TRBV28|-
TGTGCCAGCAGTTTCTGGGACGGTAACAATGAGCAGTTCTTC
CASSFWDGNNEQFF
>TRBJ1-1|-|TRBV6-5|-
TGTGCCAGCAGTTACGGCGGACAGACAGGACCTCTGGCTTTCTTT
CASSYGGQTGPLAFF
>TRBJ1-2|-|TRBV28|-
TGTGCCAGCAGTTTTCGGGGGGAATACAACTATGGCTACACCTTC
CASSFRGEYNYGYTF
>TRBJ1-2|-|TRBV5-6|-
TGTGCCAGCAGCCGACAGGTATCCGGTGGCTACACCTTC
CASSRQVSGGYTF
>TRBJ1-2|TRBD1|TRBV7-9|-
TGTGCCAGCAGCTTAGCCCGAGGCACAGGGGGCTACGGCTACACCTTC
CASSLARGTGGYGYTF
>TRBJ1-2|TRBD1|TRBV28|-
TGTGCCAGCAGGCGACAGGGGGACTATGGCTACACCTTC
CASRRQGDYGYTF
>TRBJ1-2|-|TRBV6-5|-
TGTGCCAGCGGGTTACAGGACTATGGCTACACCTTC
CASGLQDYGYTF
>TRBJ2-5|-|TRBV30|-
TGTGCCTGGAGTCTGGGAGCGGAAGAGACCCAGTACTTC
CAWSLGAEETQYF
>TRBJ1-4|-|TRBV7-2|-
TGTGCCAGCAGCCCAGGGGCCAGGGAGAAAGCAACTAATGAAAAACTGTTTTTT
CASSPGAREKATNEKLFF
>TRBJ2-1|TRBD1|TRBV7-7|-
TGTGCCAGCAGCGTCACAGGGGGTCTAAACGGTGAGCAGTTCTTC
CASSVTGGLNGEQFF
>TRBJ1-3|-|TRBV6-4|-
TGTGCCAGCAGTCCGGGGAGTTTCTCTGGAAACACCATATATTTT
CASSPGSFSGNTIYF
>TRBJ2-7|-|TRBV2|few
TGTGCCAGCCAAGGGACCGCATTTTTGAACTACGAGCAGTACTTC
CASQGTAFLNYEQYF
>TRBJ2-7|TRBD2|TRBV19|-
TGTGCCAGTACCCCTAGCGGGAGTGTGCAAAACGAGCAGTACTTC
CASTPSGSVQNEQYF
>TRBJ2-3|TRBD2|TRBV5-1|once
TGCGCCAGCAGCTTGCGCAGCGGGGCTAGCACAGATACGCAGTATTTT
CASSLRSGASTDTQYF
>TRBJ1-2|-|TRBV15|-
TGTGCCACCAGCAGAGACCTCGGGGGGAGCGGCTACACCTTC
CATSRDLGGSGYTF
>TRBJ1-6|TRBD1|TRBV25-1|once
TGTGCCAGCAGTGGGGACAGCTCCTATAATTCACCCCTCCACTTT
CASSGDSSYNSPLHF
>TRBJ2-7|TRBD1|TRBV3-1/TRBV3-2|-
TGTGCCAGCAGACTCAGGACAGGGCCCTACGAGCAGTACTTC
CASRLRTGPYEQYF
>TRBJ2-2|TRBD2|TRBV24-1|-
TGTGCCACCAGAGGGACTAATGGCGGGGAGCTGTTTTTT
CATRGTNGGELFF
>TRBJ1-2|-|TRBV10-3|-
TGTGCCATCAGTGAGGACAGTCTTAACTATGGCTACACCTTC
CAISEDSLNYGYTF
>TRBJ1-6|-|TRBV19|-
TGTGCCAGTAGTATAAAATTAGCAGTCTCACCCCTCCACTTT
CASSIKLAVSPLHF
>TRBJ1-2|-|TRBV7-2|once
TGTGCCAGCAGCTTATACAGCCAAGGCGGCTACACCTTC
CASSLYSQGGYTF
>TRBJ2-1|-|TRBV29-1|-
TGCAGCGTTGAAGGCGGGAATTACTACAATGAGCAGTTCTTC
CSVEGGNYYNEQFF
>TRBJ2-2|TRBD1|TRBV7-3|-
TGTGCCAGCAGCAGGGACAGCCTTTTTACCGGGGAGCTGTTTTTT
CASSRDSLFTGELFF
>TRBJ2-2|-|TRBV9|-
TGTGCCAGCAGCGTACGGACCGGGGAGCTGTTTTTT
CASSVRTGELFF
>TRBJ2-2|-|TRBV11-3|-
TGTGCCAGCAGCCGGAGACGGGGTTCCGGGGAGCTGTTTTTT
CASSRRRGSGELFF
>TRBJ1-2|-|TRBV21-1|few
TGTGCCAGCAGATCCCTGCCTAGCCGAGGGGGCTACACCTTC
CASRSLPSRGGYTF
>TRBJ1-2|TRBD1|TRBV5-1|-
TGCGCCAGCAGCTTCCGGGACAGCTATGGCTACACCTTC
CASSFRDSYGYTF